This passage covers 29 T cell receptor beta chains from one sample sequenced in a study of T cells in Graves' hyperthyroidism and ophthalmopathy. RNA transcripts gave rise to amplified TCR beta CDR3 regions. The HTBI primer set served for first-round RT-PCR of the TCR CDR3. In TCRdb, the multiplex PCR reads were re-called with MiXCR into one record per CDR3 protein. This sample has over 500,000 distinct CDR3 sequences, with around 43% found just once. The sample was peripheral blood or thyroid tissue (not recorded which). These receptors all stem from an adult woman with Graves' disease, either hyperthyroidism or ophthalmopathy (not recorded which).

This clonotype was observed at least ten times. This chain uses TRBV20-1 with TRBJ2-5; 8 bases map to TRBD2. The germline V gene has CDR1 DFQATT and CDR2 SNEGSKA (reference sequence). The CDR3 is made up of 14 amino acids. Trimming at V came to 1 base and at J to 1 base, leaving 2 bases not matched to a gene. The CDR3 region is CSARVAGGQETQYF. The DNA for the CDR3 is TGCAGTGCTAGAGTTGCGGGGGGCCAAGAGACCCAGTACTTC.

This clonotype was counted at least ten times. The gene calls are TRBV6-5 and TRBJ1-4; 7 bases match TRBD1. Trimming took 5 bases from V and 7 from J; bases not matched to a gene: 10. The CDR3 covers 15 residues. The germline gives CDR1 MNHEY, CDR2 SVGAGI. This CDR3 is CASSPSTGSREKLFF. DNA of the CDR3: TGTGCCAGCAGTCCATCGACAGGGAGTCGTGAAAAACTGTTTTTT.

A few counts support this clonotype. The gene calls are TRBV6-8 and TRBJ1-5; TRBD1 is a possible D gene (5 bases). The CDR3 sequence is 17 residues long. Germline V lookup: CDR1 MNHGY, CDR2 SAAAGT. Trimming pared 2 bases from V and 1 base from J, leaving 15 bases between. The CDR3, as DNA: TGTGCCAGCAGTTACCCCACCGGGACGGGAAGCAATCAGCCCCAGCATTTT. Protein product: CASSYPTGTGSNQPQHF.

The rearrangement links TRBV29-1 to TRBJ1-2, with D unresolved. This CDR3 is built from 12 residues. V shed 3 bases and J shed 4 bases, with 9 bases lying between them. In germline, CDR1 is SQVTM, CDR2 ANQGSEA. The CDR3 loop is CSVEVGSYGYTF. Written as DNA, the CDR3 is TGCAGCGTTGAGGTGGGGTCCTATGGCTACACCTTC. The full variable domain, in which reference TRBV29-1 and TRBJ1-2 provide the parts outside the CDR3, is SAVISQKPSRDICQRGTSLTIQCQVDSQVTMMFWYRQQPGQSLTLIATANQGSEATYESGFVIDKFPISRPNLTFSTLTVSNMSPEDSSIYLCSVEVGSYGYTFGSGTRLTVV.

This clonotype has just a few counts. The rearrangement uses TRBV5-4 and TRBJ2-5; D might be TRBD1 (6 bases). The CDR3 spans 15 residues. Trimming took 6 bases from V and 1 from J, leaving 16 bases between them. Germline loops: CDR1 SGHNT, CDR2 YYREEE (reference sequence). The CDR3, as DNA: TGTGCCAGCATCCAGTCGAGGACAGTCCAAGAGACCCAGTACTTC. Translation: CASIQSRTVQETQYF.

J is TRBJ2-7 and V is TRBV7-2; unclear D gene. V gave up 5 bases and J gave up 2 bases, with 10 bases separating them. The CDR3 length is 13 residues. Germline CDR1 and CDR2: SGHTA and FQGNSA. The CDR3 loop is CASSRTSAYEQYF. The CDR3 nucleotides are TGTGCCAGCAGCCGTACGTCGGCCTACGAGCAGTACTTC.

The rearrangement uses TRBV4-3 and TRBJ1-1, with D maybe TRBD1 (6 bases). Germline CDR1 is LGHNA and CDR2 is YSLEER. The ends were cut back, 4 bases at V and 1 base at J, with 13 bases in the middle. The CDR3 extends over 15 amino acids. DNA of the CDR3: TGCGCCAGCAGCCCGGGGGCGTCTACGAACACTGAAGCTTTCTTT. Translating it yields CASSPGASTNTEAFF.

The V call is TRBV11-2, the J call TRBJ2-7; 10 nucleotides agree with TRBD2. The CDR3 contains 16 residues. J was trimmed by 1 base and V by 1 base; bases with no gene match: 4. In germline, CDR1 is SGHAT, CDR2 FQNNGV. The CDR3 DNA reads as TGTGCCAGCAGCTTAGTTTTGACTAGCGGGTCCTACGAGCAGTACTTC. Translation: CASSLVLTSGSYEQYF. Combining the CDR3 with reference TRBV11-2 and TRBJ2-7 gives the whole variable domain EAGVAQSPRYKIIEKRQSVAFWCNPISGHATLYWYQQILGQGPKLLIQFQNNGVVDDSQLPKDRFSAERLKGVDSTLKIQPAKLEDSAVYLCASSLVLTSGSYEQYFGPGTRLTVT.

This chain links TRBV20-1 with TRBJ1-2, with unresolved D. Trimming cost V 5 bases and J 3 bases, with 13 bases left between them. CDR3 size: 13 residues. Germline V gene data show CDR1 as DFQATT and CDR2 as SNEGSKA (reference sequence). This chain's CDR3 is CSARRTQDYGYTF. The CDR3 nucleotides read TGCAGTGCTCGAAGGACCCAGGACTATGGCTACACCTTC.

Comment on this clonotype: This may stem from a read error, because a much larger clone lies one nucleotide away. The CDR3 region is CAGNSGTLTEAFF. The CDR3 DNA reads as TGTGCCGGCAACTCCGGGACACTCACTGAAGCTTTCTTT. The chain combines TRBV5-5 with TRBJ1-1; perhaps TRBD1 as D (6 bases). The CDR3 extends over 13 amino acids. Germline V gene data show CDR1 as SGHKS and CDR2 as YYEKEE (reference sequence). V was shortened by 10 bases and J by 4 bases, with 17 bases between the two germline ends.

The chain uses TRBV20-1 and TRBJ2-7, with TRBD2 identical over 7 bases. V lost 3 bases, J lost 2 bases, and 13 bases stayed unmatched. Germline CDR1 DFQATT, CDR2 SNEGSKA (reference sequence). The CDR3 sequence is 16 residues long. This CDR3 is CSARGRLAGTPYEQYF. DNA of the CDR3: TGCAGTGCTAGGGGAAGACTAGCCGGGACCCCCTACGAGCAGTACTTC.

This clonotype came up many times. V usage is TRBV7-6 and J usage is TRBJ2-2; D uncertain. This CDR3 comprises 14 residues. From germline, CDR1 is SGHVS and CDR2 FNYEAQ. The V end lost 5 bases, the J end lost 8 bases, and 15 bases lay between the germline ends. CDR3 coding DNA: TGTGCCAGCAGCCCTTTTCCTCGAGGAGGGGAGCTGTTTTTT. This translates into CASSPFPRGGELFF.

The chain combines TRBV27 with TRBJ2-7; D may be TRBD2 (6 bases). Germline CDR1 and CDR2: MNHEY and SMNVEV (reference sequence). The CDR3 is 13 amino acids. The V gene lost 9 bases and the J gene lost 5 bases, with 17 bases spanning the gap. This chain's CDR3 is CASSTGLGDEQYF. CDR3 nucleotides: TGTGCCAGTAGTACGGGACTTGGAGACGAGCAGTACTTC.

This clonotype was counted only a few times. J is TRBJ2-5 and V is TRBV29-1, with 11 bases lining up with TRBD2. Germline CDR1 is SQVTM and CDR2 is ANQGSEA. The CDR3 is 12 amino acids. CDR3 in amino acids: CRDTSGGETQYF. The CDR3 nucleotides are TGCAGAGATACTAGCGGGGGAGAGACCCAGTACTTC.

The genes are TRBV12-5 and TRBJ1-1; TRBD1 matches at 7 bases. Germline V gene sequence: CDR1 LGHNT, CDR2 FRNRAP. The junction had 2 bases not matched to a gene; V was cut back by 3 bases and J by 1 base. The length of the CDR3 is 14 residues. CDR3 nucleotides: TGTGCTAGTGGTTTTACAGGGGCGAACACTGAAGCTTTCTTT. Amino acid sequence: CASGFTGANTEAFF.

Comment on this clonotype: The junction differs from germline at one of its ends, possibly a read error. The rearrangement uses TRBV6-5 and TRBJ2-2; TRBD1 agrees at 7 bases. Germline CDR1 is MNHEY and CDR2 is SVGAGI. This CDR3 region has 15 residues. The chain's CDR3 is CASRQGTTNTGELFF. The DNA of the CDR3 is TGCGCCAGCAGACAGGGTACAACGAACACCGGGGAGCTGTTTTTT.

This clonotype came up a few times. V gene TRBV9 combines with J gene TRBJ1-4; D perhaps matches TRBD1 (5 bases). The V end lost 3 bases, the J end lost 7 bases, and 10 bases lay between the germline ends. The CDR3 is 13 amino acids. Germline values: CDR1 SGDLS, CDR2 YYNGEE. The CDR3 region is CASSDGAGEKLFF. The CDR3 DNA sequence: TGTGCCAGCAGCGATGGGGCCGGTGAAAAACTGTTTTTT.

The chain has TRBV2 and TRBJ1-2; D not resolved. CDR1 is SNHLY and CDR2 is FYNNEI in the germline V gene. V dropped 8 bases and J dropped 5 bases, with 15 bases sitting between them. This CDR3 region has 13 residues. CDR3 sequence reads: CASCPGGRYGYTF. For the CDR3, the DNA is TGTGCCAGCTGCCCCGGCGGGAGATATGGCTACACCTTC.

The V and J genes are TRBV14 and TRBJ2-3; either TRBD1 or TRBD2 may supply D (5 bases each). Germline V CDR1 and CDR2: SGHDN, FVKESK. This CDR3 is 12 amino acids long. V lost 4 bases and J lost 8, with 10 bases in between. CDR3 nucleotides: TGTGCCAGCAGCCTTTCCGGGACTACGCAGTATTTT. Its translation: CASSLSGTTQYF.

The CDR3 bases are TGTGCCAGTAGTATGTTGGGGGGATCACCCCTCCACTTT. Protein product: CASSMLGGSPLHF. The chain joins TRBV11-2 to TRBJ1-6; perhaps TRBD1 as D (5 bases). The V end lost 9 bases, the J end lost 10 bases, and 16 bases lay between the germline ends. Germline CDR1 reads SGHAT; CDR2 reads FQNNGV. The CDR3 has 13 residues. The whole variable domain, filled in from reference TRBV11-2 and TRBJ1-6, reads EAGVAQSPRYKIIEKRQSVAFWCNPISGHATLYWYQQILGQGPKLLIQFQNNGVVDDSQLPKDRFSAERLKGVDSTLKIQPAKLEDSAVYLCASSMLGGSPLHFGNGTRLTVT.

Notes on this clonotype: A read error is possible here, since a much larger clone lies one base away. CDR3 nucleotides: TGTGTCAGCAGCCGAGGGCGGACCACAGATACGCAGTATTTT. This gives the protein CVSSRGRTTDTQYF. The chain joins TRBV7-8 to TRBJ2-3; possible D gene TRBD2, 5 bases. This CDR3 has 14 amino acids. CDR1 is SGHVS and CDR2 is FQNEAQ in the germline V gene.

This clonotype was detected many times. This chain connects TRBV5-1 to TRBJ1-2; 8 bases are shared with TRBD1. The CDR3 sequence is 14 residues long. V dropped 6 bases and J dropped 7; count of bases not matched to a gene: 11. Germline V CDR1 and CDR2: SGHRS, YFSETQ. The CDR3 DNA follows: TGCGCCAGCAACACACAGACAGGGGTGGCTGGCTACACCTTC. Translating it yields CASNTQTGVAGYTF.

In this sample, this clonotype turned up many times. The chain joins TRBV6-1 to TRBJ2-7; D may be TRBD2 (6 bases). V was shortened by 3 bases and J by 4 bases, with 10 bases between the two germline ends. CDR1 MNHNS and CDR2 SASEGT come from the germline V gene. The CDR3 length is 13 residues. Here the CDR3 reads CASSDQRAYEQYF. CDR3 coding DNA: TGTGCCAGCAGTGACCAGCGGGCGTACGAGCAGTACTTC.

This clonotype was seen repeatedly, ten times or more. V gene TRBV10-3 combines with J gene TRBJ2-2; 9 bases are shared with TRBD2. The CDR3 is made up of 20 amino acids. The V gene end was trimmed by 3 bases and the J gene end by 3 bases; junction bases not matched to a gene: 17. Germline loops: CDR1 ENHRY, CDR2 SYGVKD. The CDR3 nucleotides read TGTGCCATCAGTGACCTCCGGCTAGCGGGATTAAGAGGGCACACCGGGGAGCTGTTTTTT. Encoded protein: CAISDLRLAGLRGHTGELFF.

This chain joins TRBV6-1 and TRBJ2-1; 7 bases fit TRBD1. J was trimmed by 4 bases and V by 2 bases; bases with no gene match: 5. The CDR3 has 15 residues. Germline V lookup: CDR1 MNHNS, CDR2 SASEGT. CDR3 sequence: CASSETSTGYNEQFF. The CDR3 region has the DNA TGTGCCAGCAGTGAAACATCGACAGGGTACAATGAGCAGTTCTTC.

Turning to this clonotype: Germline and junction disagree at one end, which may indicate a read error. The V gene is TRBV2, the J gene TRBJ1-1, with 11 bases that match TRBD1. The CDR3 has 17 residues. Germline loops: CDR1 SNHLY, CDR2 FYNNEI. For the CDR3, the DNA is TGTGCCTGCAGTGCTCGAAGGACAGGGGGCCCGAGCACTGAAGCTTTCTTT. Translation gives CACSARRTGGPSTEAFF.

For this clonotype: At one end the junction does not follow the germline gene, possibly because of a read error. This chain joins TRBV7-6 and TRBJ2-2; TRBD2 agrees at 13 bases. The CDR3 totals 19 residues. Germline V CDR1 and CDR2: SGHVS, FNYEAQ. The CDR3 loop is CANSLPTSGRASNTGELFF. CDR3 in DNA: TGTGCCAACAGCTTACCAACTAGCGGGAGGGCCTCGAACACCGGGGAGCTGTTTTTT.

This clonotype was counted a few times. The rearrangement joins TRBV7-9 to TRBJ1-1; 9 bases map to TRBD1. The ends lost 4 bases at V and 3 bases at J; junction bases unmatched: 9. The germline V gene has CDR1 SEHNR and CDR2 FQNEAQ (reference sequence). There are 16 residues in the CDR3. The CDR3 reads CASSSHRGRGDTEAFF. CDR3 DNA: TGTGCCAGCAGCTCGCACAGGGGGCGAGGTGACACTGAAGCTTTCTTT.

The DNA for the CDR3 is TGTGCCTGGAGCACGGATAACAATGAAAAACTGTTTTTT. Amino acid sequence: CAWSTDNNEKLFF. The chain is built from TRBV30 and TRBJ1-4; D not certain. Germline V lookup: CDR1 GTSNPN, CDR2 SVGIG (reference sequence). CDR3 length: 13 amino acids. V lost 3 bases and J lost 5, with 10 bases in between.